Below are 29 T cell receptor beta chains sequenced from a single sample in a study of tumor and adjacent non-tumor tissue in lung cancer. The library came from three nested PCR rounds adapted from ARM-PCR protocols. One entry per CDR3 protein results from TCRdb running MiXCR on the multiplex PCR reads. The sample lists about 70,000 distinct CDR3 sequences, 60% to 75% occurring once. The template was RNA from unsorted bulk tissue. What was sequenced was lung tumor tissue. Source of these receptors: a man aged 55 to 70 with non-small cell lung cancer.

The rearrangement uses TRBV6-5 and TRBJ2-5, with a weak D call TRBD2 (6 bases). Germline values: CDR1 MNHEY, CDR2 SVGAGI. V lost 0 bases and J 4 bases, leaving 24 bases between the germline ends. The CDR3 is 19 amino acids. CDR3 nucleotides: TGTGCCAGCAGTTACTCTTCGGTGACCGGGGAGGAGTATCGAGAGACCCAGTACTTC. This encodes CASSYSSVTGEEYRETQYF.

With respect to this clonotype: The CDR3 does not end in the conserved phenylalanine or tryptophan, so this is likely a read error. No DNA is shown, since the ends of the CDR3 on it are uncertain; the CDR3 is the one TCRdb lists. The chain joins TRBV11-1 to TRBJ2-2; TRBD2, the table's D call, lacks a check against the DNA. Termini included, the CDR3 measures 14 amino acids. Looked up from germline, CDR1 is SGHAT and CDR2 is FQDESV (reference sequence). The CDR3 loop reads CTISYTSGTGELFS.

The CDR3 region has the DNA TGTGCCAGGAAACAGGATTCTGGAAACACCATATATTTT. Its translation: CARKQDSGNTIYF. The chain links TRBV6-1 to TRBJ1-3; D is possibly TRBD1 (5 bases). Germline loops: CDR1 MNHNS, CDR2 SASEGT. V lost 9 bases and J lost 1, with 10 bases in between. This CDR3 comprises 13 residues.

This clonotype was seen a handful of times. Being one base from a much bigger clone, this may be a read error. The genes are TRBV5-4 and TRBJ2-2; D gene uncertain. Germline CDR1 SGHNT, CDR2 YYREEE (reference sequence). The CDR3 sequence is 11 residues long. The CDR3 loop is CTSSLAGELFF. Here the CDR3 DNA reads TGTACCAGCAGCTTGGCCGGGGAGCTGTTTTTT.

The chain carries TRBV11-3 and TRBJ1-1; D uncertain. The V and J ends lost 6 bases and 1 base respectively, with 6 bases between them. CDR1 and CDR2 from the germline V gene are SGHNT and YENEEA. The CDR3 consists of 12 residues. The chain's CDR3 is CASRERNTEAFF. CDR3 bases: TGTGCCAGCAGGGAAAGGAACACTGAAGCTTTCTTT.

Worth noting for this clonotype: Germline is not matched at one junction end, which may reflect a read error. The rearrangement joins TRBV11-1 to TRBJ2-6, with D hard to call. Germline CDR1 is SGHAT and CDR2 is FQDESV (reference sequence). The CDR3 consists of 13 residues. CDR3 sequence: CASSLETRAVLRF. CDR3 in DNA: TGTGCCAGCAGCTTAGAGACTCGAGCCGTCCTGAGATTC. Full variable domain (rest looked up from reference TRBV11-1 and TRBJ2-6): EAEVAQSPRYKITEKSQAVAFWCDPISGHATLYWYRQILGQGPELLVQFQDESVVDDSQLPKDRFSAERLKGVDSTLKIQPAELGDSAMYLCASSLETRAVLRFGAGSRLTVL.

With regard to this clonotype: The junction and the germline gene differ at one end; a read error may be behind it. The chain carries TRBV6-5 and TRBJ1-2, with TRBD1 identical over 9 bases. The CDR3 totals 14 residues. Germline V gene data show CDR1 as MNHEY and CDR2 as SVGAGI. In DNA, the CDR3 is TGTGCAAGCACTTACGACAGGGGGGGAAAGGGCTACACCTTC. Translating gives CASTYDRGGKGYTF.

This clonotype has a single count. No DNA is shown, since the ends of the CDR3 on it are uncertain; the CDR3 is the one TCRdb lists. The V and J genes are TRBV20-1 and TRBJ2-5; TRBD1, the table's D call, lacks a check against the DNA. The CDR3 has 17 residues if both end residues are counted. Germline V gene data show CDR1 as DFQATT and CDR2 as SNEGSKA (reference sequence). This CDR3 is CSARYFGQGADGETRYF.

Points on this clonotype: At one of its ends the junction is not consistent with the germline gene, which may arise from a read error. This chain uses TRBV20-1 with TRBJ2-1; D may match TRBD1 or TRBD2 (6 bases each). CDR1 is DFQATT, CDR2 SNEGSKA, per germline (reference sequence). This CDR3 region has 12 residues. CDR3 sequence (DNA): TGCAATGCTAGGAGGGACACCAACGAGCAGTTCTTC. Translating it yields CNARRDTNEQFF.

This clonotype is a singleton in its sample. The chain is built from TRBV19 and TRBJ1-5, with D perhaps matching TRBD1 (5 bases). The CDR3 runs 14 residues. Trimming removed 6 bases from V and 6 bases from J, with 15 bases in between. The germline V gene has CDR1 LNHDA and CDR2 SQIVND (reference sequence). Here the CDR3 reads CASRIQGSIQPQHF. For the CDR3, the DNA is TGTGCCAGTAGAATTCAGGGTTCTATTCAGCCCCAGCATTTT.

About this clonotype: The germline gene is not matched at one end of the junction; a read error may be the cause. V gene TRBV6-1 combines with J gene TRBJ2-7; 7 nucleotides agree with TRBD2. Germline V CDR1 and CDR2: MNHNS, SASEGT. This CDR3 is built from 16 residues. The chain's CDR3 is CASSEAGAESYNEQYF. The DNA of the CDR3 is TGTGCTAGCAGTGAGGCGGGAGCCGAAAGCTACAACGAGCAGTACTTC.

V gene TRBV5-1 combines with J gene TRBJ2-1; D may be TRBD1 (6 bases). CDR1 and CDR2 (germline): SGHRS, YFSETQ. The CDR3 loop spans 15 amino acids. V lost 2 bases, J lost 5 bases, and 14 bases lay in between. The CDR3 nucleotides read TGCGCCAGCAGCTTTAGGGGGTCGGGAAACAATGAGCAGTTCTTC. It codes for CASSFRGSGNNEQFF.

This clonotype is labeled as large. V gene TRBV29-1 combines with J gene TRBJ1-2; 7 nucleotides align to TRBD1. The V gene end was trimmed by 4 bases and the J gene end by 1 base; junction bases not matched to a gene: 0. The germline gives CDR1 SQVTM, CDR2 ANQGSEA. The CDR3 length is 12 residues. Here the CDR3 reads CSVAGGNYGYTF. Written as DNA, the CDR3 is TGCAGCGTTGCAGGGGGTAACTATGGCTACACCTTC. Using reference TRBV29-1 and TRBJ1-2 for the parts outside the CDR3, the full variable domain is SAVISQKPSRDICQRGTSLTIQCQVDSQVTMMFWYRQQPGQSLTLIATANQGSEATYESGFVIDKFPISRPNLTFSTLTVSNMSPEDSSIYLCSVAGGNYGYTFGSGTRLTVV.

This rearrangement joins TRBV20-1 to TRBJ2-1; D not resolved. The CDR3 has 15 residues. The germline V gene encodes CDR1 DFQATT and CDR2 SNEGSKA (reference sequence). V gave up 8 bases and J gave up 8 bases, with 25 bases separating them. CDR3 protein: CSTKDPSKHIDEQFF. In DNA form, the CDR3 reads TGCAGTACTAAAGATCCAAGTAAGCATATCGATGAGCAGTTCTTC.

Concerning this clonotype: The junction does not match germline at one end; this may be a read error. This chain links TRBV7-9 with TRBJ2-1; tentative D call: TRBD2 (8 bases). The CDR3 has 15 residues. Germline V gene data show CDR1 as SEHNR and CDR2 as FQNEAQ (reference sequence). The CDR3 DNA is TGTGTCAGCAGCTTAGCGGGGTACAGGGGTCATGAGCAGTTCTTC. Encoded protein: CVSSLAGYRGHEQFF.

This clonotype was seen at least ten times. J is TRBJ2-3 and V is TRBV5-1; 11 nucleotides align to TRBD2. This CDR3 has 15 amino acids. Germline assignment: CDR1 SGHRS and CDR2 YFSETQ. The V segment lost 3 bases and the J segment 5 bases; nucleotides outside the gene matches: 5. The CDR3 nucleotides are TGCGCCAGCAGCTCAACTAGCGGGAGCGGAGATACGCAGTATTTT. Translated, it gives CASSSTSGSGDTQYF.

As regards this clonotype: One end of the junction is discordant with germline, which a read error may explain. The gene calls are TRBV19 and TRBJ1-5, with D maybe TRBD1 (5 bases). Germline loops: CDR1 LNHDA, CDR2 SQIVND (reference sequence). The CDR3 totals 15 residues. CDR3: CASSRGDGNNQSQHF. CDR3 DNA sequence: TGTGCCAGTAGTAGGGGGGACGGCAACAATCAGTCCCAGCATTTT.

This clonotype came up a few times. The chain links TRBV6-2 or TRBV6-3 to TRBJ2-1; 8 nucleotides align to TRBD2. This CDR3 spans 15 amino acids. After removal of 2 bases from V and 7 bases from J, the junction contained 7 bases not matched to a gene. Germline CDR1 reads MNHEY; CDR2 reads SVGEGT. DNA of the CDR3: TGTGCCAGCAGTTACGCTAGCGGGTCTTTGAATGAGCAGTTCTTC. As protein: CASSYASGSLNEQFF.

On this clonotype: Given the absence of the conserved phenylalanine or tryptophan at the CDR3 end, a read error is likely. The V and J genes are TRBV5-3 and TRBJ2-1; D is possibly TRBD2 (6 bases). TRBV5-3 is reported as an ORF; its role is uncertain. The CDR3 length is 14 residues. CDR3 loop: CVRSWREWGNEQFL. CDR3 DNA: TGTGTCAGAAGCTGGCGGGAATGGGGGAATGAGCAGTTCTTA.

This clonotype was observed many times. The genes are TRBV5-5 and TRBJ1-1; D is perhaps TRBD1 (6 bases). V lost 6 bases to trimming and J lost 1 base, with 16 bases between them. This CDR3 spans 15 amino acids. Germline V CDR1 and CDR2: SGHKS, YYEKEE (reference sequence). The CDR3 loop is CASTYRDTWNTEAFF. The CDR3 region has the DNA TGTGCCAGCACCTACCGGGACACCTGGAACACTGAAGCTTTCTTT.

This clonotype occurred once. This likely comes from a read error, as the CDR3 has no conserved phenylalanine or tryptophan at its end. V is TRBV6-2 or TRBV6-3 and J is TRBJ2-4, with 12 bases identical to TRBD1. The CDR3 covers 18 residues. The germline gives CDR1 MNHEY, CDR2 SVGEGT. The V gene end was trimmed by 5 bases and the J gene end by 1 base; junction bases not matched to a gene: 9. The CDR3 region is CASSTRDRGRVAKNIQYS. In DNA, the CDR3 is TGTGCCAGCAGTACCCGGGACAGGGGGCGCGTTGCCAAAAACATTCAGTACTCC.

With regard to this clonotype: At one boundary the junction diverges from the germline segment, which might be a read error. This rearrangement joins TRBV24-1 to TRBJ2-4; 7 nucleotides match TRBD2. Germline-derived CDR1 and CDR2 are KGHDR and SFDVKD. The CDR3 consists of 20 residues. CDR3 in amino acids: CATTDSKPQTSAKTKNIQYF. CDR3 bases: TGTGCCACCACTGATTCCAAACCCCAAACTAGCGCGAAAACCAAAAACATTCAGTACTTC.

With respect to this clonotype: At one boundary the junction diverges from the germline segment, which might be a read error. The gene calls are TRBV11-1 and TRBJ2-3; D remains unclear. There are 13 residues in the CDR3. CDR1 and CDR2 from the germline V gene are SGHAT and FQDESV (reference sequence). The CDR3 DNA sequence: TGTGCCAGCAGCTTCCAGAGTTCAGATACGCTGTATTTT. As protein: CASSFQSSDTLYF.

CDR3 bases: TGTGCCAGCAGTTACTTACAGAACTCCTACGAGCAGTACTTC. It encodes CASSYLQNSYEQYF. The chain is built from TRBV6-5 and TRBJ2-7; D call uncertain. Germline V gene lookup returns CDR1 MNHEY and CDR2 SVGAGI. The CDR3 is 14 amino acids. V was pared by 1 base and J by 0 bases, with 7 bases between.

As concerns this clonotype: A single base separates this from a much larger clone, so it may be a read error. CDR3 DNA sequence: TGTGCCAGCAGTTACCAGGGCGCTGAAGCTTTCTTT. Its translation is CASSYQGAEAFF. The gene calls are TRBV6-6 and TRBJ1-1; D is perhaps TRBD1 (5 bases). Trimming took off 2 bases at V and 6 bases at J, with 7 bases between the two ends. This CDR3 region has 12 residues. Germline CDR1 MNHNY, CDR2 SVGAGI (reference sequence).

This clonotype occurred once. One junction end does not reproduce the germline sequence, and a read error may be involved. The rearrangement uses TRBV20-1 and TRBJ1-5, with D possibly being TRBD1 (5 bases). The CDR3 runs to 15 residues. Germline CDR1 reads DFQATT; CDR2 reads SNEGSKA (reference sequence). As DNA, the CDR3 is TGCAGTACTAGAGCTATGAGCAGGGACAATCAGCCCCAGCATTTT. Translation gives CSTRAMSRDNQPQHF.

With respect to this clonotype: This may be a read error, as it is one base from a much larger clone. The chain recombines TRBV28 with TRBJ1-5, with D uncertain. The CDR3 sequence is 14 residues long. Germline-derived CDR1 and CDR2 are MDHEN and SYDVKM. The CDR3 here is CANSLRRRNQPQHF. As DNA, the CDR3 is TGTGCCAACAGTTTACGGCGGAGAAATCAGCCCCAGCATTTT. Variable domain in full (rest from reference TRBV28 and TRBJ1-5): DVKVTQSSRYLVKRTGEKVFLECVQDMDHENMFWYRQDPGLGLRLIYFSYDVKMKEKGDIPEGYSVSREKKERFSLILESASTNQTSMYLCANSLRRRNQPQHFGDGTRLSIL.

Comment on this clonotype: One end of the junction fails to match germline, which may point to a read error. The chain uses TRBV20-1 and TRBJ2-2; TRBD2 matches 11 bases. Germline V gene data show CDR1 as DFQATT and CDR2 as SNEGSKA (reference sequence). The CDR3 extends over 16 amino acids. The CDR3, as DNA: TGCAATGCTACTTTAGCGGGAGGGCTGAAGACCGGGGAGCTGTATTTT. It translates to CNATLAGGLKTGELYF.

Turning to this clonotype: Relative to the germline gene, one junction end is altered; a read error may explain this. DNA for the CDR3: TGTGCCAGCAGTTCGGGTGACCGGAACGGGGAGCTGTTCTTT. Translated: CASSSGDRNGELFF. J is TRBJ2-2 and V is TRBV28; D might be TRBD2 (5 bases). Germline CDR1 and CDR2: MDHEN and SYDVKM. CDR3 size: 14 residues.